This is a list of T cell receptor beta chains from one sample in a study of regulatory T cells in long-lasting Graves disease. Via MiXCR, TCRdb re-called the multiplex PCR reads, giving one row per CDR3 protein. The sample holds approximately 440,000 distinct CDR3 sequences; 15% to 20% are singletons and the top ten take approximately 12%. The sample was also linked to a second study, of T cells in Graves' hyperthyroidism and ophthalmopathy.

Sequenced here: peripheral blood mononuclear cells (PBMCs), sampled at new diagnosis, from a patient treated with antithyroid drugs. These receptors originate from a middle-aged man with Graves disease. The CDR3 runs from the conserved cysteine through the conserved F or W. Fields, in order: D gene, J gene, V gene, CDR3 protein. The D gene is left open where the match is weak.

NA,TRBJ2-7,TRBV11-3,CASSLAGVAYEQYF
TRBD2,TRBJ2-1,TRBV6-2/TRBV6-3,CASSYMGGVGSYNEQFF
NA,TRBJ2-5,TRBV2,CASGTAETQYF
TRBD2,TRBJ2-3,TRBV28,CASSLPGVAGEDTQYF
NA,TRBJ2-7,TRBV28,CASSLAGLNSYEQYF
NA,TRBJ2-7,TRBV5-1,CASSPAGQRGYEQYF
NA,TRBJ2-3,TRBV7-3,CASSLRGDTTDTQYF
NA,TRBJ2-7,TRBV19,CASSMGPSDEQYF
NA,TRBJ1-3,TRBV28,CASSFLDTIYF
TRBD1,TRBJ1-5,TRBV4-2,CASSQVGQGEGEPQHF
NA,TRBJ1-1,TRBV9,CASSVGPQSAEAFF
NA,TRBJ1-5,TRBV20-1,CSASRTSNQPQHF
NA,TRBJ2-7,TRBV5-1,CASSSDLTDSCEQYF
TRBD2,TRBJ2-1,TRBV5-5,CASSFLAGGLREFF
NA,TRBJ1-5,TRBV2,CASLWGLGQPQHF
NA,TRBJ2-3,TRBV7-6,CASTSMGGTDTQYF
TRBD1,TRBJ1-4,TRBV9,CASSAKEGTAWDRLFF
TRBD2,TRBJ2-2,TRBV18,CASSPLWGGRTGELFF
TRBD2,TRBJ2-1,TRBV11-2,CASSFEVSGLGFNEQFF
TRBD2,TRBJ2-5,TRBV5-1,CASSPGLAGLQETQYF
NA,TRBJ1-2,TRBV29-1,CSVEGGGSRGYTF
NA,TRBJ1-5,TRBV20-1,CSARGLINQPQHF
TRBD2,TRBJ2-1,TRBV18,CASSPPASGSPYNEQFF
TRBD1,TRBJ2-1,TRBV11-2,CASSSSGTGFDEQFF
NA,TRBJ2-3,TRBV7-3,CASSLTEDYTQYF
NA,TRBJ2-3,TRBV10-3,CTISESTFPDTQYF
NA,TRBJ1-4,TRBV5-1,CASSLSPSEKLFF
TRBD1,TRBJ2-5,TRBV10-2,CASSEGWGRGLGETQYF
TRBD2,TRBJ2-1,TRBV10-1,CASSDPASGLVGNEQFF
TRBD1,TRBJ2-7,TRBV11-1,CASSFDRGYEQYF